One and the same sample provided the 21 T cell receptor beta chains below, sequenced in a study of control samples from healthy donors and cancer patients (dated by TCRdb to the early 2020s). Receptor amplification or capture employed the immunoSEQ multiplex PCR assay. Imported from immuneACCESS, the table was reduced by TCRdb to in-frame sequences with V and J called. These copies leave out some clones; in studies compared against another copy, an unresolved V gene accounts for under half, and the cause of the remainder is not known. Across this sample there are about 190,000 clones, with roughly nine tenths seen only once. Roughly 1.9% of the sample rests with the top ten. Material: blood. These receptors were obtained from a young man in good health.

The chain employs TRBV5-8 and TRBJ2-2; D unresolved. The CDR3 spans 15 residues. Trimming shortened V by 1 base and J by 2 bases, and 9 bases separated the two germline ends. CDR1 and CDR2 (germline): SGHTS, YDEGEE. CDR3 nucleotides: TGTGCCAGCAGCTTGAGACGGGTCAACACCGGGGAGCTGTTTTTT. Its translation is CASSLRRVNTGELFF.

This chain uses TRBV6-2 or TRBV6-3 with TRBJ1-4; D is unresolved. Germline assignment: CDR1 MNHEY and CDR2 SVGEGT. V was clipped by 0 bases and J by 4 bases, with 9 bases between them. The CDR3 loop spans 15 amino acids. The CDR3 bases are TGTGCCAGCAGTTACTCCCGTCAGCTTAATGAAAAACTGTTTTTT. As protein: CASSYSRQLNEKLFF.

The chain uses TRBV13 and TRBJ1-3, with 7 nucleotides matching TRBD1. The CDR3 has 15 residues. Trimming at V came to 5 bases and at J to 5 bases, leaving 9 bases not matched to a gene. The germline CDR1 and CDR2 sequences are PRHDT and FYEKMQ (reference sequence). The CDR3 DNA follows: TGTGCCAGCAGCCTTGGCGACAGGGCGAGAAACACCATATATTTT. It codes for CASSLGDRARNTIYF.

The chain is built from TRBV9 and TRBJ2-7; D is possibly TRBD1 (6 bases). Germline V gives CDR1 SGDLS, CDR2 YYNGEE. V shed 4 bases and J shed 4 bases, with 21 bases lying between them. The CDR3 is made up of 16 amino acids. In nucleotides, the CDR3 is TGTGCCAGCAGCCCCCCATCGGTTGGGGGCAGGTACGAGCAGTACTTC. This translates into CASSPPSVGGRYEQYF. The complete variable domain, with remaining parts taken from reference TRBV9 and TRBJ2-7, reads DSGVTQTPKHLITATGQRVTLRCSPRSGDLSVYWYQQSLDQGLQFLIQYYNGEERAKGNILERFSAQQFPDLHSELNLSSLELGDSALYFCASSPPSVGGRYEQYFGPGTRLTVT.

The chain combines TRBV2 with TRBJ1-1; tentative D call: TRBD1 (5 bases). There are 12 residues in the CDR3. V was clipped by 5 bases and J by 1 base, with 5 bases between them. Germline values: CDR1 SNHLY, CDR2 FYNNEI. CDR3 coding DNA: TGTGCCAGCAGTACAGGGAACACTGAAGCTTTCTTT. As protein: CASSTGNTEAFF.

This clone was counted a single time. The CDR3, as DNA: TGTGCCAGCAGCCAAGGGACCCTAAACAATGAGCAGTTCTTC. This translates into CASSQGTLNNEQFF. This chain connects TRBV4-2 to TRBJ2-1; the D is unclear. The V end lost 1 base, the J end lost 5 bases, and 9 bases lay between the germline ends. Germline loops: CDR1 LGHNA, CDR2 YNFKEQ. The CDR3 spans 14 residues.

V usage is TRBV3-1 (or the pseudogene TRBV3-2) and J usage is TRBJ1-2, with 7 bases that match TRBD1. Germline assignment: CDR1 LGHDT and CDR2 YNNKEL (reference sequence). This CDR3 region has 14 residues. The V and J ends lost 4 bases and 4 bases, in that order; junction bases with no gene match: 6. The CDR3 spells CASSLGQAVYGYTF. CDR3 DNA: TGTGCCAGCAGCCTCGGACAGGCAGTCTATGGCTACACCTTC.

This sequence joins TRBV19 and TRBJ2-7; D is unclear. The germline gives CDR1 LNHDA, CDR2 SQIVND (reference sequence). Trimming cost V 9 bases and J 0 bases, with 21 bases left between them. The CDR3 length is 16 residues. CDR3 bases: TGTGCCAGCAAACTGGCTGGAGAAGAACCCTCCTACGAGCAGTACTTC. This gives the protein CASKLAGEEPSYEQYF. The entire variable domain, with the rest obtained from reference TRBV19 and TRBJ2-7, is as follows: DGGITQSPKYLFRKEGQNVTLSCEQNLNHDAMYWYRQDPGQGLRLIYYSQIVNDFQKGDIAEGYSVSREKKESFPLTVTSAQKNPTAFYLCASKLAGEEPSYEQYFGPGTRLTVT.

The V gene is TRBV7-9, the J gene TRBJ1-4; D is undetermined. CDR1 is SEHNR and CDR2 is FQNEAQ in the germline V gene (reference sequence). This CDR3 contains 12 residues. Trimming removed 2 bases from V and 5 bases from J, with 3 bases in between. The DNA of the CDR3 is TGTGCCAGCAGCTTAAGAAATGAAAAACTGTTTTTT. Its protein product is CASSLRNEKLFF.

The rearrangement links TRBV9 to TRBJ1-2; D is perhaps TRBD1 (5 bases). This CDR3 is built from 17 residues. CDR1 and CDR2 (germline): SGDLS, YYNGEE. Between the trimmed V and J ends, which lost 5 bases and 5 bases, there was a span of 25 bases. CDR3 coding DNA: TGTGCCAGCAGAAGAATACCCCTACAGGCGGGGTTATATGGCTACACCTTC. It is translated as CASRRIPLQAGLYGYTF.

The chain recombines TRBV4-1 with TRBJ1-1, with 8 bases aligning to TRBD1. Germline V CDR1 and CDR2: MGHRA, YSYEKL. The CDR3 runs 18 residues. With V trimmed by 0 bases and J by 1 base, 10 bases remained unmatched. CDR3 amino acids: CASSQDGGQGIKNTEAFF. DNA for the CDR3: TGCGCCAGCAGCCAAGATGGAGGACAGGGTATTAAGAACACTGAAGCTTTCTTT.

The CDR3 nucleotides are TGTGCCAGTAGTATATGGGGGACTAGACGGGGGGATGAGCAGTTCTTC. Encoded protein: CASSIWGTRRGDEQFF. The genes are TRBV19 and TRBJ2-1, with TRBD2 matching over 8 bases. CDR1 LNHDA and CDR2 SQIVND come from the germline V gene (reference sequence). CDR3 length: 16 residues. J lost 8 bases, V lost 2 bases, and 11 bases had no gene match.

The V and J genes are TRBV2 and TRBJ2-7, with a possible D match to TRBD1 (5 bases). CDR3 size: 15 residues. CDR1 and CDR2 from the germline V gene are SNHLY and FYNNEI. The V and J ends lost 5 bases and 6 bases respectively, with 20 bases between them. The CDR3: CASSRTIPPEFEQYF. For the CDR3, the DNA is TGTGCCAGCAGTAGGACAATCCCCCCAGAATTCGAGCAGTACTTC.

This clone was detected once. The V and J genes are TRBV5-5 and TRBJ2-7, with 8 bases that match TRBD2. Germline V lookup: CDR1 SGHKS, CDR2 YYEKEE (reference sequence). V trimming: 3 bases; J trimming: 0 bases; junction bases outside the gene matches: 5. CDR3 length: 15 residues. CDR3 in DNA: TGTGCCAGCAGCTGGTCGGGGGGGCTCTCCTACGAGCAGTACTTC. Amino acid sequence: CASSWSGGLSYEQYF.

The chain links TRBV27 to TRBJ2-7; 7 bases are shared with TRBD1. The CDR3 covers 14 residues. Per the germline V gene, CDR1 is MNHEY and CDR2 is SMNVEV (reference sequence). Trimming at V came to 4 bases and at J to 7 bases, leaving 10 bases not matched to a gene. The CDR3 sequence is CASSSPALDREQYF. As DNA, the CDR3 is TGTGCCAGCAGTTCCCCGGCGTTGGACAGGGAGCAGTACTTC.

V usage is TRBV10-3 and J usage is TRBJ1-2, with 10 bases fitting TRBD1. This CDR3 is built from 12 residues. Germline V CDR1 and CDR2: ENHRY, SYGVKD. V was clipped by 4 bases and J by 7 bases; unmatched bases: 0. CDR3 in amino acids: CAISGTGGGYTF. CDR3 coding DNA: TGTGCCATCAGTGGGACAGGGGGTGGCTACACCTTC.

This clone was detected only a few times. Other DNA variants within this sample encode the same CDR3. The CDR3 here is CASSGTGNQPQHF. CDR3 nucleotide sequence: TGTGCCAGCAGTGGGACAGGGAATCAGCCCCAGCATTTT. V gene TRBV2 combines with J gene TRBJ1-5; 8 bases agree with TRBD1. Trimming at V came to 4 bases and at J to 4 bases, leaving 0 bases not matched to a gene. The CDR3 has 13 residues. The germline V gene has CDR1 SNHLY and CDR2 FYNNEI.

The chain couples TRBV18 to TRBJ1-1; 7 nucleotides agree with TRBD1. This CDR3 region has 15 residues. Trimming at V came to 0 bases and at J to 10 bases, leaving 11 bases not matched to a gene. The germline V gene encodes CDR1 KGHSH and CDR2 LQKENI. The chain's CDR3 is CASSPPNSATGIAFF. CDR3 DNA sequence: TGTGCCAGCTCACCACCGAACAGCGCGACAGGGATAGCTTTCTTT. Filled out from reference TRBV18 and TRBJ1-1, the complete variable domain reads NAGVMQNPRHLVRRRGQEARLRCSPMKGHSHVYWYRQLPEEGLKFMVYLQKENIIDESGMPKERFSAEFPKEGPSILRIQQVVRGDSAAYFCASSPPNSATGIAFFGQGTRLTVV.

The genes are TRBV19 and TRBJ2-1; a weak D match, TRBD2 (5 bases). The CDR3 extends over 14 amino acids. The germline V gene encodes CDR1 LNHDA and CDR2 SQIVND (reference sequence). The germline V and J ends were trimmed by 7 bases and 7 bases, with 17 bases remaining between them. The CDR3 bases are TGTGCCAGTAATCAAGGGCTTCCGGGGAATGAGCAGTTCTTC. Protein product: CASNQGLPGNEQFF.

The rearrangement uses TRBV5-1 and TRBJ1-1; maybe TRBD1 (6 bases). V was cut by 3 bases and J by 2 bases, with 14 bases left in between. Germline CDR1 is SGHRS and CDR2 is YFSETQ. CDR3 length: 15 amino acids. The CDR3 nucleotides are TGCGCCAGCAGCTCCCGAGGGGGTCTTAACACTGAAGCTTTCTTT. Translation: CASSSRGGLNTEAFF.

The CDR3 loop reads CASSLGAGVDTQYF. CDR3 bases: TGTGCCAGCAGCTTAGGGGCGGGGGTAGATACGCAGTATTTT. The J gene is TRBJ2-3, the V gene TRBV11-2; 7 nucleotides line up with TRBD2. The V and J ends lost 1 base and 5 bases, in that order; junction bases with no gene match: 3. This CDR3 is built from 14 residues. Germline V CDR1 and CDR2: SGHAT, FQNNGV.